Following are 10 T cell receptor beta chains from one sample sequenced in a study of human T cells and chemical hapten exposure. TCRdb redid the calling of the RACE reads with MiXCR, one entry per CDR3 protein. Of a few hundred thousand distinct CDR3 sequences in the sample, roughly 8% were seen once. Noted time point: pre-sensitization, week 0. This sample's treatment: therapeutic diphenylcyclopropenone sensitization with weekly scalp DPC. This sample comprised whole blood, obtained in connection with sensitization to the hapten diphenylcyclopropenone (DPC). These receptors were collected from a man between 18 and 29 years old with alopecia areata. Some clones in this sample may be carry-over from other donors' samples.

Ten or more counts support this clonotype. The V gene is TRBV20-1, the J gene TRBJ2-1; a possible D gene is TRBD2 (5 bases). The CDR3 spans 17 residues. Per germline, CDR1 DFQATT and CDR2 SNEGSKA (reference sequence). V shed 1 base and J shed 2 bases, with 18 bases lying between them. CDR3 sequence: CSARAPFLASTYNEQFF. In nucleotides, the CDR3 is TGCAGTGCTAGAGCCCCGTTTCTAGCCTCTACCTACAATGAGCAGTTCTTC.

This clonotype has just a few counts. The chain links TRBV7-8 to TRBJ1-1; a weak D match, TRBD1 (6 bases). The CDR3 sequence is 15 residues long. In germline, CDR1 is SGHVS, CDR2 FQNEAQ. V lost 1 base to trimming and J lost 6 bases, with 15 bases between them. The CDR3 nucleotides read TGTGCCAGCAGCTTAGGAGTCAGGGGCCATCCTGAAGCTTTCTTT. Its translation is CASSLGVRGHPEAFF.

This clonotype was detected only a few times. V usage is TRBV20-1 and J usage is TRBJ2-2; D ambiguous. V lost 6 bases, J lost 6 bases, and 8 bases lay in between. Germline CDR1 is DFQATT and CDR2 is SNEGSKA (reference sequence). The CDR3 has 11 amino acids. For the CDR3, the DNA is TGCAGTGCAACAGTGTCCGGGGAGCTGTTTTTT. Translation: CSATVSGELFF.

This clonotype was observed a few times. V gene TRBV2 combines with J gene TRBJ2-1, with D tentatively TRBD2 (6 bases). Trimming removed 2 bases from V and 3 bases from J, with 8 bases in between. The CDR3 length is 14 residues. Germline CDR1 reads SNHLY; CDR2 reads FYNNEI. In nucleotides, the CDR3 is TGTGCCAGCAGTGAAATGCGGGGCTACAATGAGCAGTTCTTC. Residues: CASSEMRGYNEQFF.

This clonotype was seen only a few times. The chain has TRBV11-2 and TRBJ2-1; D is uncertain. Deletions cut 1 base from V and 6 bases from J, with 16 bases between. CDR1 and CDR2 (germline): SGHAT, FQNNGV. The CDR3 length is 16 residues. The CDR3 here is CASSLAPRGRFNEQFF. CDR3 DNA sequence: TGTGCCAGCAGCTTAGCCCCCCGAGGCAGGTTCAATGAGCAGTTCTTC.

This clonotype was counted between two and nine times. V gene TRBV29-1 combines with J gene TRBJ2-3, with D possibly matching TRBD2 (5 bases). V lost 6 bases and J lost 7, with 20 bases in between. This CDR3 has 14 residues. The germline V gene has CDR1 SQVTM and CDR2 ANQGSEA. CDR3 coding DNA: TGCAGCGTGGGTACTAGGATGAGCATGAATACGCAGTATTTT. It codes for CSVGTRMSMNTQYF.

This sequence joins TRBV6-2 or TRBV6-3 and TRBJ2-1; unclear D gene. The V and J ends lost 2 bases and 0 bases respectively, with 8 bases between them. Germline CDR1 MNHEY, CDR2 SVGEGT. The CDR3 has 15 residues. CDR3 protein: CASSYPPRSYNEQFF. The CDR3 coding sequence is TGTGCCAGCAGTTACCCCCCCCGCTCCTACAATGAGCAGTTCTTC.

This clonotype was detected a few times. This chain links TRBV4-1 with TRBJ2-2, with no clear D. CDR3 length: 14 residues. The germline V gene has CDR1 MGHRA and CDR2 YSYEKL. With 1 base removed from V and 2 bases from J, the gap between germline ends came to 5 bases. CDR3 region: CASSQVSNTGELFF. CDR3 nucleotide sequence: TGCGCCAGCAGCCAAGTCAGTAACACCGGGGAGCTGTTTTTT.

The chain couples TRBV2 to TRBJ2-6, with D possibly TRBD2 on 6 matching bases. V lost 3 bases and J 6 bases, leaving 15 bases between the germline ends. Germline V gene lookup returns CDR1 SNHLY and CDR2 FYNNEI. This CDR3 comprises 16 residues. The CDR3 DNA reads TGTGCCAGCAGTGAGACGGAGGGACGAGTGGCCAACGTCCTGACTTTC. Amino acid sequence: CASSETEGRVANVLTF.

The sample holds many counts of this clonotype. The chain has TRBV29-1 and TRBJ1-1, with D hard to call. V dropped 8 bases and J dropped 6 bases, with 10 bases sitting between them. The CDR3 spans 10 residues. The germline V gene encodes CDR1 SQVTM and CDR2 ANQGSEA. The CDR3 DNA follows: TGCAGCATATGGATTGCTGAAGCTTTCTTT. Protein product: CSIWIAEAFF.